This T cell receptor beta chain is from a study of blood T cell repertoires in COVID-19. Participants' own reports of clinical history determined their cohort assignment. Profiling relied on immunoSEQ multiplex PCR, and the TCRdb table lists in-frame clones only, not all of them. The sample yields around 180,000 clones, around 80% seen once. Trimming removed 5 bases from V and 1 base from J; junction bases left unmatched: 5. Germline V lookup: CDR1 MDHEN, CDR2 SYDVKM. The CDR3 sequence is 14 residues long. This chain connects TRBV28 to TRBJ2-7; 7 nucleotides line up with TRBD1. The source of this sequence is a woman between 50 and 59 years old with acute COVID-19. Material for sequencing was PBMCs or T cells enriched from blood (not recorded which). The CDR3 spells CASSERQGSYEQYV. The CDR3 DNA reads TGTGCCAGCAGTGAGAGACAGGGATCCTACGAGCAGTACGTC.